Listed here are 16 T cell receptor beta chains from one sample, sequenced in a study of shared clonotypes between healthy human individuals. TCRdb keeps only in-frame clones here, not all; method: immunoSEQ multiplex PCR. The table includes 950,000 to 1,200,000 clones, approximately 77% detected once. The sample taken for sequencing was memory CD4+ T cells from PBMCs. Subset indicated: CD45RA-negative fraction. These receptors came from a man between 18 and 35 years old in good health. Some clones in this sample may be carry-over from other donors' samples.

For the CDR3, the DNA is TGTGCCAGCAGTTTGATCGGTTCTGAAGCTTTCTTT. Protein product: CASSLIGSEAFF. The chain links TRBV6-5 to TRBJ1-1, with D unresolved. The CDR3 covers 12 residues. V lost 4 bases, J lost 6 bases, and 9 bases lay in between. Germline CDR1 is MNHEY and CDR2 is SVGAGI.

The CDR3 sequence is CASSSPGGGSNEQFF. In DNA, the CDR3 is TGTGCCAGCAGTTCCCCAGGGGGAGGGAGCAATGAGCAGTTCTTC. The rearrangement joins TRBV28 to TRBJ2-1; either TRBD1 or TRBD2 may fit D (7 bases each). The CDR3 loop spans 15 amino acids. With 4 bases removed from V and 6 bases from J, the gap between germline ends came to 16 bases. The V gene's germline CDR1 is MDHEN and CDR2 SYDVKM.

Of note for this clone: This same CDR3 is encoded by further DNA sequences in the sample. The CDR3 DNA follows: TGTGCCAGCAGTTTAAAGTACCAAGAGACCCAGTACTTC. This codes for CASSLKYQETQYF. V usage is TRBV27 and J usage is TRBJ2-5; no clear D. Trimming took off 2 bases at V and 0 bases at J, with 4 bases between the two ends. This CDR3 region has 13 residues. From germline, CDR1 is MNHEY and CDR2 SMNVEV (reference sequence).

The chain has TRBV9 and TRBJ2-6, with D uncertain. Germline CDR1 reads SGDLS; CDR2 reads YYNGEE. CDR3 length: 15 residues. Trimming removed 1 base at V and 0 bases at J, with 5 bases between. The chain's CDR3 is CASSVSISGANVLTF. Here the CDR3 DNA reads TGTGCCAGCAGCGTAAGCATCTCTGGGGCCAACGTCCTGACTTTC.

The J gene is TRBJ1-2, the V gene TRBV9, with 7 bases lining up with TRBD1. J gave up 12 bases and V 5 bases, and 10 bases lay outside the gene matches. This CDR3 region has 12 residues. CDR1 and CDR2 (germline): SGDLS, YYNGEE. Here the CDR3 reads CASRARGGSHTF. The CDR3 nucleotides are TGTGCCAGCAGAGCCAGGGGGGGGTCCCACACCTTC.

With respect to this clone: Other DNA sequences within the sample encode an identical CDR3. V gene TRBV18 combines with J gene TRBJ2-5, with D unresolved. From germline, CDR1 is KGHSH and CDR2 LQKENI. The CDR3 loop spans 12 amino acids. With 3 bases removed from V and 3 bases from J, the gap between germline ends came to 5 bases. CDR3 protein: CASSPLKETQYF. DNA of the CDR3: TGTGCCAGCTCACCCTTGAAAGAGACCCAGTACTTC. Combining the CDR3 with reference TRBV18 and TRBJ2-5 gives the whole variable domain NAGVMQNPRHLVRRRGQEARLRCSPMKGHSHVYWYRQLPEEGLKFMVYLQKENIIDESGMPKERFSAEFPKEGPSILRIQQVVRGDSAAYFCASSPLKETQYFGPGTRLLVL.

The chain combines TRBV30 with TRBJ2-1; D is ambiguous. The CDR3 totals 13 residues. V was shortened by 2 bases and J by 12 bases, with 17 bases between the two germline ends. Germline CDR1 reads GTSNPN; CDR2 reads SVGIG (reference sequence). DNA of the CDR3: TGTGCCTGGAGTCCAGGCCCCGTCTCCGGGCAGTTCTTC. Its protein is CAWSPGPVSGQFF. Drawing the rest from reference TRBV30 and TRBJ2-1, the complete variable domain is SQTIHQWPATLVQPVGSPLSLECTVEGTSNPNLYWYRQAAGRGLQLLFYSVGIGQISSEVPQNLSASRPQDRQFILSSKKLLLSDSGFYLCAWSPGPVSGQFFGPGTRLTVL.

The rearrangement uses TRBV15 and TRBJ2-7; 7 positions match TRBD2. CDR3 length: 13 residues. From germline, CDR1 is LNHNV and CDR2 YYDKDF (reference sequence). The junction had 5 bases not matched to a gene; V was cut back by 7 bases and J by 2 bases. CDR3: CATTRDYAYEQYF. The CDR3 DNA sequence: TGTGCCACCACCCGGGACTACGCCTACGAGCAGTACTTC.

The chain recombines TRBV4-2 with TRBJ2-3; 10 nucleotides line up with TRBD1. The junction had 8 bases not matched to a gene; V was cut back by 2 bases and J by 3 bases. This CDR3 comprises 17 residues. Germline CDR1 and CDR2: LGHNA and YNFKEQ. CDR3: CASSQQRQGAQTDTQYF. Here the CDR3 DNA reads TGTGCCAGCAGCCAACAACGACAGGGGGCGCAGACAGATACGCAGTATTTT.

The CDR3 protein is CASPSRGLGYEQYF. CDR3 DNA sequence: TGTGCCAGCCCCTCCCGGGGATTGGGGTACGAGCAGTACTTC. The chain is built from TRBV19 and TRBJ2-7; tentative D call: TRBD2 (5 bases). Looked up from germline, CDR1 is LNHDA and CDR2 is SQIVND (reference sequence). V was pared by 9 bases and J by 4 bases, with 19 bases between. The CDR3 is 14 residues long.

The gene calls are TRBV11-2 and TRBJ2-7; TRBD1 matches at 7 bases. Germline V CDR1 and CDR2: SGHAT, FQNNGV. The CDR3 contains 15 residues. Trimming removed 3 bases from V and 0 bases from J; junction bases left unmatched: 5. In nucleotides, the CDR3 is TGTGCCAGCAGCTTGGGCAGGGGGTTCTCCTACGAGCAGTACTTC. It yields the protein CASSLGRGFSYEQYF.

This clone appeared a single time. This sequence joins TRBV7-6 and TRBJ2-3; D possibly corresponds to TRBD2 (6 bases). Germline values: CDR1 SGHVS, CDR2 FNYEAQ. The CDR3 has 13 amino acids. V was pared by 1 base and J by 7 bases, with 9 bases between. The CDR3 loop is CASSLGRANTQYF. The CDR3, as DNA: TGTGCCAGCAGCTTAGGGAGGGCGAATACGCAGTATTTT.

The CDR3 region is CASSADRPRDEQFF. The CDR3 region has the DNA TGTGCCAGCTCAGCCGATCGACCACGGGATGAGCAGTTCTTC. This chain joins TRBV18 and TRBJ2-1; D is undetermined. The length of the CDR3 is 14 residues. Trimming removed 5 bases at V and 8 bases at J, with 16 bases between. Germline V gene lookup returns CDR1 KGHSH and CDR2 LQKENI.

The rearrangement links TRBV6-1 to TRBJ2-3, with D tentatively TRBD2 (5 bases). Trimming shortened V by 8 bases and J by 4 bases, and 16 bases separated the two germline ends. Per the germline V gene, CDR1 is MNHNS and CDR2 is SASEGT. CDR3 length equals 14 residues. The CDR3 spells CASAGRGVADTQYF. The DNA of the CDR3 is TGTGCCAGCGCCGGACGGGGTGTAGCAGATACGCAGTATTTT.

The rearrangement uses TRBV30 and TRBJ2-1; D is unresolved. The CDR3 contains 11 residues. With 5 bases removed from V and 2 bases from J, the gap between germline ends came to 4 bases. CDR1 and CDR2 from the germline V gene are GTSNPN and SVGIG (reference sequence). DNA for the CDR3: TGTGCCTGGGGGGCCTACAATGAGCAGTTCTTC. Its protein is CAWGAYNEQFF.

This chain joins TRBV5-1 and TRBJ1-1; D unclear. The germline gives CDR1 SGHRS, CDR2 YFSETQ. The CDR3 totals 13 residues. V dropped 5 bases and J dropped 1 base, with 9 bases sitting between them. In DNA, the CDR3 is TGCGCCAGCAGGTGGGAGAAGAACACTGAAGCTTTCTTT. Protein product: CASRWEKNTEAFF.